In this sample, the clone carrying this TCR beta chain turned up once. In the original analysis: Reference gene primer amplification yielded estimated nucleated cell counts. The assay was immunoSEQ multiplex PCR, and TCRdb's table has in-frame clones only and misses some. D and trimming come from the DNA, and the V and J calls and clone size come from that table. Among over 55,000 clones, roughly 80% were seen once, and the ten largest hold about a tenth. With 7 bases clipped from V and 8 bases from J, the junction kept 8 bases outside the gene matches. The CDR3 runs 13 residues. Looked up from germline, CDR1 is MNHEY and CDR2 is SVGAGI. Patients in Seattle were enrolled during active infection, then followed longitudinally. This entry comes from a study of blood T cell repertoires in COVID-19. Overall study: In each case, the material was cDNA or gDNA derived from T cells, B-cell-depleted T cells, or PBMCs.

This TCR derives from a man aged 45-60 years with COVID-19, enrolled during active disease. The V call is TRBV6-5, the J call TRBJ1-2, with TRBD1 identical over 9 bases. What was sequenced was peripheral blood. The CDR3 sequence: CASNRGQGEGYTF. CDR3 nucleotide sequence: TGTGCCAGCAACAGGGGGCAAGGAGAAGGCTACACCTTC.